The clone carrying this T cell receptor (beta chain) turned up a few times. V was shortened by 4 bases and J by 5 bases, with 8 bases between the two germline ends. The CDR3 runs 12 residues. The sample belongs to a study of blood T cell repertoires in COVID-19. Study-level background: The study drew acute and convalescent COVID-19 samples from the United States, Italy and Spain. Sources were T cells, B-cell-depleted T cells, or PBMCs; the material itself was cDNA or gDNA.

Original analysis: Amplification from reference gene primers served as the basis for estimated nucleated cell counts. The data were produced by immunoSEQ multiplex PCR, yet TCRdb's version contains in-frame clones alone and is incomplete. Clonal size and the V and J genes are those of that table, whereas D and trimming came from the DNA. The repertoire holds about 150,000 clones, with roughly 80% as singletons. This TCR was recovered from a man in his 60s with acute or convalescent COVID-19. Input material: peripheral blood. This chain joins TRBV12-3 or TRBV12-4 and TRBJ1-1, with D unresolved. CDR3 in amino acids: CASSSGVTEAFF. In DNA, the CDR3 is TGTGCCAGCAGTTCGGGAGTGACTGAAGCTTTCTTT.